This T cell receptor (beta chain) was profiled in a study of control samples from healthy donors and cancer patients. The V and J ends lost 2 bases and 4 bases respectively, with 8 bases between them. CDR1 and CDR2 (germline): SGHTA, FQGNSA. The CDR3 is made up of 14 amino acids. Repertoires were generated with immunoSEQ multiplex PCR, while TCRdb's copy carries only in-frame clones and drops some. Of roughly 64,000 clones in the sample, around nine tenths were seen once. The sample holds one count of this clone. The clonotype originates from a woman aged 50 to 65 with colorectal cancer. V usage is TRBV7-2 and J usage is TRBJ2-2, with D unresolved. The sequenced sample consisted of PBMCs. CDR3 sequence: CASSLKRVTGELFF. The CDR3 DNA sequence: TGTGCCAGCAGCTTAAAACGAGTCACCGGGGAGCTGTTTTTT.